The 2 T cell receptor beta chains in this list originate from one sample, sequenced in a study of T cells in Graves' hyperthyroidism and ophthalmopathy. Amplification yielded TCR beta CDR3 regions, with RNA transcripts as the source. An initial round of RT-PCR targeting the TCR CDR3 relied on the HTBI primer set. A single record per CDR3 protein comes from TCRdb applying MiXCR to the multiplex PCR reads. The data hold some 620,000 distinct CDR3 sequences, with around 15% observed a single time. The sequenced sample consisted of blood. Receptors were obtained from a woman aged 30 to 39 with Graves' hyperthyroidism.

This clonotype was picked up many times. The chain carries TRBV3-1 and TRBJ2-7, with no clear D. Per the germline V gene, CDR1 is LGHDT and CDR2 is YNNKEL (reference sequence). CDR3 length equals 13 residues. The V gene lost 6 bases and the J gene lost 1 base, with 10 bases spanning the gap. The CDR3 DNA follows: TGTGCCAGCAGGAAGACGGATTCCTACGAGCAGTACTTC. As protein: CASRKTDSYEQYF.

This sequence joins TRBV5-4 and TRBJ2-5, with TRBD1 matching 7 bases. Per the germline V gene, CDR1 is SGHNT and CDR2 is YYREEE (reference sequence). The ends lost 5 bases at V and 5 bases at J; junction bases unmatched: 9. This CDR3 comprises 14 residues. The CDR3 region is CASRHQGQTETQYF. CDR3 coding DNA: TGTGCCAGCAGACATCAGGGACAGACGGAGACCCAGTACTTC.